This T cell receptor (beta chain) is from a study of blood T cell repertoires in COVID-19. The germline gives CDR1 SNHLY, CDR2 FYNNEI. CDR3 size: 12 residues. V shed 4 bases and J shed 7 bases, with 10 bases lying between them. Cohort assignment relied on participant-reported clinical history. Authors' data handling: Using reference gene primer amplification, nucleated cell counts were estimated. Method: immunoSEQ multiplex PCR; TCRdb's copy keeps in-frame clones and lacks some. That table furnishes V, J and clone size, whereas the DNA furnished D and trimming. The table has under 65,000 clones, around four fifths seen once; the top ten hold roughly 6.1%.

The sequenced material came from PBMCs or T cells enriched from blood (not recorded which). This sequence originates from a woman aged 45-65 years with acute COVID-19. V usage is TRBV2 and J usage is TRBJ1-1; D unclear. This chain's CDR3 is CASSVRRDEAFF. The CDR3 bases are TGTGCCAGCAGTGTCCGACGGGATGAAGCTTTCTTT.